Ten or more counts support the clone carrying this T cell receptor beta chain. The antigen is undetermined. PBMCs were sourced from roughly 9.3 ml fresh peripheral blood. These data come from a study of T cells in Graves' hyperthyroidism and ophthalmopathy. Study results and limitations: In the analysis, a 13 V-J model separated ophthalmopathy from stable hyperthyroidism. Most expanded thyroid clonotypes above 0.001 also appeared in blood.

Template material for amplifying TCR beta CDR3 regions consisted of RNA transcripts. The study used the HTBI primer set for a first-round RT-PCR of the TCR CDR3. Each CDR3 protein is one row after TCRdb ran MiXCR on the multiplex PCR reads. The top ten hold 30% to 35% of the sample, which has 250,000 to 400,000 distinct CDR3 sequences, roughly an eighth seen once. The germline V and J ends were trimmed by 0 bases and 2 bases, with 5 bases remaining between them. CDR3 length: 15 residues. CDR1 is MNHEY and CDR2 is SVGAGI in the germline V gene. The sequencing sample was made of blood. The TCR comes from a woman aged 35 to 49 with Graves' ophthalmopathy. The gene calls are TRBV6-5 and TRBJ2-6; unclear D gene. This chain's CDR3 is CASSYSGTGANVLTF. In DNA, the CDR3 is TGTGCCAGCAGTTACTCGGGGACTGGGGCCAACGTCCTGACTTTC.